This T cell receptor (beta chain) was recovered during a study of Graves' ophthalmopathy and Graves' hyperthyroidism (dated by TCRdb to 2016 to 2018). With regard to the full study: Peripheral blood was collected at initial diagnosis, before any treatment. The study used signatures of the TCR beta repertoire to tell Graves' ophthalmopathy apart from Graves' hyperthyroidism and to predict which patients would progress to ophthalmopathy. An independent validation cohort comprised roughly 20 hyperthyroidism patients and about 16 patients who later progressed from hyperthyroidism to ophthalmopathy. For training and testing, the 100 or so patients in the discovery cohort were randomly divided in a 7:3 ratio. In total, around 140 blood samples were TCR-sequenced: around 42 ophthalmopathy, some 72 hyperthyroidism and some 17 hyperthyroidism-to-ophthalmopathy patients. In more than five hyperthyroidism patients, the T-cell repertoires found in thyroid tissue were compared with those found in blood. To explore V-J signatures distinguishing ophthalmopathy from hyperthyroidism, a discovery set of 100 patients (roughly 45 ophthalmopathy, 55 to 60 stable hyperthyroidism) was enrolled. Once sampling was done, hyperthyroidism patients were given methimazole at a starting dose of 30 mg daily, while ophthalmopathy patients were given high-dose intravenous methylprednisolone. Broader findings and caveats from the paper: Most of the expanded thyroid clonotypes with a frequency above 0.001 were also detected in blood, and it was suggested that the thyroid immune response may be reflected by blood repertoires. In validation, the model predicted ophthalmopathy progression with 70.59% sensitivity and 72.22% specificity; some 13 predicted patients were CT-confirmed with GO in a median of approximately 6.5 months. In cross-validation, the 13-signature model distinguished ophthalmopathy from stable hyperthyroidism with about 87% sensitivity and nearly 82% specificity, and in the test set the corresponding values were approximately 80% and 68%. Sample size was not predetermined statistically, and investigators were not blinded to group allocation.

The CDR3 covers 15 residues, taking in both the cysteine and the phenylalanine. The entry retains the CDR3 DNA only, 45 bases that are in frame from base 1. CDR1 and CDR2 (DFQATT, SNEGSKA) derive from the germline V gene (reference sequence). Cut back by 5 bases and 0 bases, the V and J ends lie 16 bases apart. Hyperthyroidism was defined as stable when no progression to ophthalmopathy occurred within 18 months of follow-up. Hyperthyroidism patients were newly diagnosed, with disease duration under 2 months, and aged 18 to 65 years. Patients with other autoimmune diseases, uncontrolled infections, pregnancy or lactation were excluded. Diagnosis relied on clinical symptoms, serum thyroxine, TRAb, thyroid ultrasound and orbital computed tomography. PBMCs were isolated from approximately 10 ml of fresh peripheral blood by Ficoll-Paque density gradient centrifugation. Total RNA was extracted with Trizol reagent and quality-checked on an Agilent 2100 Bioanalyzer.

As to this clonotype: Its antigen is currently not known. The input lacks base qualities; no much larger clone sits a single base away.

For repertoire sequencing, TCR beta CDR3 regions were amplified from RNA transcripts. HTBI primers and the Qiagen OneStep RT-PCR kit were used in a first-round RT-PCR, which was followed by a second-round multiplex PCR, size selection and purification. Sequencing of the libraries was carried out on an Illumina HiSeq2000 in paired-end mode with 100 bp reads. In the paper's pipeline: SOAPnuke was used to process the reads, throwing out any read that had adapters, had uncalled bases, had a mean Phred below 15, or lacked an exact constant-primer or identifier match. High-quality paired reads were merged with COPE v1.2.5. Clonotypes were defined as unique nucleotide sequences and were aligned to IMGT TRB V, D and J references using MiTCR v1.1. The analysis was limited to V-J combinations with a frequency above 0.0001, which together covered about 99% of repertoires. A TCR clonal expansion and chaos score per V-J combination was defined as the ratio of F50 clonal expansion to chaos observed in the TCRdist matrix. Welch's t-statistics and random forest were used to reduce the features to about 12 V-J combinations, which were then used as input to a naive Bayes classifier. The similarity between thyroid and blood repertoires was quantified using the Morisita-Horn index. TCRdb trimmed the raw reads at Q25, called clones with MiXCR and kept productive beta chains. Rows are combined by CDR3 protein, so each entry shows the most common genes and DNA. Here the V and J calls rest on TCRdb's processing, not on the authors' analysis. The sample table records fewer than 650,000 distinct CDR3 sequences; around a fifth of these occur just once. The ten biggest clones cover approximately 7% of the sample.

Sequencing was carried out using peripheral blood. The V and J genes are TRBV20-1 and TRBJ1-1, with the D gene call left open. The receptor's source is a young woman with stable Graves' hyperthyroidism. Some clones in this sample may be carry-over from other donors' samples. Donor details come from another sample of the same person, matched by shared clones. At the DNA level, the sequence is TGCAGTGCTGGCCGTAGGTCTTTAATGAACACTGAAGCTTTCTTT. This yields the protein CSAGRRSLMNTEAFF.